This T cell receptor (beta chain) was observed in a study of vaccination effects on CD4 cells after COVID-19. Data came from immunoSEQ multiplex PCR; TCRdb stores just in-frame clones and leaves some out. The data hold about 16,000 clones, with almost 70% observed a single time. ViraFEST assay sequencing came after antigen-specific CD4+ T cells were expanded with viral peptide pools. An approximately nine-day culture period preceded the isolation of CD4+ T cells. Of the BNT162b2 and mRNA-1273 vaccines, participants received two doses of one or the other. Previously uninfected by SARS-CoV-2, the vaccine recipients also showed negative nucleocapsid antibodies. Wells of around 2 million PBMC each were grown with 10 IU/ml IL-2 and roughly 9.9 ug/ml peptides. Of note for this clone: The target antigen is unknown.

Study-level results: The vaccine-induced clones of healthy vaccinees included only 1 of 255 that cross-reacted with common cold coronaviruses. The study found marked clonal contraction of infection- and vaccine-induced clones late after vaccination.

The TCR sequence derives from a human donor who received a COVID-19 vaccine. The material sequenced was CD4+ T cells from PBMCs cultured with SARS-CoV-2 spike peptides, taken after COVID-19 vaccination.

CDR3 protein: CASTLGRYTEAFF. In DNA form, the CDR3 reads TGTGCCAGCACCTTAGGACGGTACACTGAAGCTTTCTTT. This chain connects TRBV12-3 or TRBV12-4 to TRBJ1-1; D is ambiguous. The V end lost 7 bases, the J end lost 3 bases, and 12 bases lay between the germline ends. The CDR3 is 13 residues long.